This TCR beta chain was retrieved from a study of glioma-infiltrating T cells. Many counts were recorded for this clonotype. Germline V gene data show CDR1 as SGHTA and CDR2 as FQGNSA. The V segment lost 5 bases and the J segment 3 bases; nucleotides outside the gene matches: 11. CDR3 length equals 16 residues. Amplification of TCR alpha and beta CDR3 regions from RNA used iRepertoire nested multiplex PCR. TCRdb re-derived calls from the multiplex PCR reads in MiXCR, one entry per CDR3 protein. The sample includes approximately 190,000 distinct CDR3 sequences, about 31% of them seen just once. The gene calls are TRBV7-2 and TRBJ2-5, with 8 bases fitting TRBD2. The TCR originated in a human donor with low-grade glioma or glioblastoma, undergoing nonglioma brain surgery, or in good health (not recorded which). The sequencing sample was made of glioma tissue, nonneoplastic brain tissue, or PBMCs (not recorded which). In nucleotides, the CDR3 is TGTGCCAGCAGCCTCCTGGGGTTAGCGGGAAAAGAGACCCAGTACTTC. Translation: CASSLLGLAGKETQYF.